The 15 T cell receptor beta chains below were found in one sample sequenced in a study of blood T cell repertoires in COVID-19. The table came from immunoSEQ multiplex PCR; TCRdb's copy has only in-frame clones and leaves some out. The table has hundreds of thousands of clones, more than 70% seen once. Material: peripheral blood. The receptor source for this set is a woman aged 45-65 years with acute or convalescent COVID-19.

The chain carries TRBV10-2 and TRBJ2-1, with 9 bases that match TRBD1. The CDR3 covers 13 residues. CDR1 is WSHSY and CDR2 is SAAADI in the germline V gene. With V trimmed by 10 bases and J by 5 bases, 6 bases remained unmatched. The CDR3 nucleotides read TGCGCCACCGCACAGGGGGCGAACAATGAGCAGTTCTTC. This codes for CATAQGANNEQFF.

The chain couples TRBV6-1 to TRBJ1-1; 9 nucleotides line up with TRBD1. Germline assignment: CDR1 MNHNS and CDR2 SASEGT. The CDR3 sequence is 12 residues long. V lost 3 bases and J lost 8; bases outside the gene matches: 1. The CDR3 coding sequence is TGTGCCAGCAGTGAGGGACAGGGAGAAGCTTTCTTT. This translates into CASSEGQGEAFF.

The chain carries TRBV12-3 or TRBV12-4 and TRBJ2-7; maybe TRBD1 (5 bases). The V end was cut by 7 bases, the J end by 0 bases, with 10 bases between. This CDR3 is 13 amino acids long. CDR3 region: CASTTGYSYEQYF. Written as DNA, the CDR3 is TGTGCCAGCACCACAGGTTACTCCTACGAGCAGTACTTC.

V and J are TRBV6-2 or TRBV6-3 and TRBJ1-1, with TRBD1 matching 7 bases. CDR1 is MNHEY, CDR2 SVGEGT, per germline. The CDR3 runs to 14 residues. Trimming removed 5 bases from V and 4 bases from J; junction bases left unmatched: 7. Written as DNA, the CDR3 is TGTGCCAGCAGTAGGGGACAGCAAAGCACTGAAGCTTTCTTT. This translates into CASSRGQQSTEAFF.

The CDR3 region has the DNA TGTGCCAGTAGCCAACTAGCTGGCGAGCAGTACTTC. It yields the protein CASSQLAGEQYF. The chain joins TRBV19 to TRBJ2-7, with D possibly matching TRBD2 (6 bases). Per germline, CDR1 LNHDA and CDR2 SQIVND (reference sequence). V lost 6 bases, J lost 6 bases, and 12 bases lay in between. The CDR3 length is 12 residues.

The chain uses TRBV2 and TRBJ2-1; D may be TRBD1 (5 bases). The length of the CDR3 is 12 residues. V dropped 5 bases and J dropped 5 bases, with 7 bases sitting between them. Germline V CDR1 and CDR2: SNHLY, FYNNEI. CDR3 sequence (DNA): TGTGCCAGCAGTACGGACAACAATGAGCAGTTCTTC. Its translation: CASSTDNNEQFF.

The gene calls are TRBV7-8 and TRBJ2-5; 10 positions match TRBD2. Trimming cost V 5 bases and J 2 bases; bases outside gene matches: 14. The CDR3 has 18 amino acids. The germline V gene has CDR1 SGHVS and CDR2 FQNEAQ. This chain's CDR3 is CASSLTQPSGRVQETQYF. CDR3 in DNA: TGTGCCAGCAGCCTAACTCAACCCAGCGGGAGGGTGCAAGAGACCCAGTACTTC.

The V and J genes are TRBV5-4 and TRBJ2-7, with TRBD1 identical over 11 bases. J was trimmed by 6 bases and V by 4 bases; bases with no gene match: 6. CDR3 length: 14 residues. Germline assignment: CDR1 SGHNT and CDR2 YYREEE (reference sequence). DNA of the CDR3: TGTGCCAGCAGCGGACGGGGACAGGGGGGCGAGCAGTACTTC. It specifies CASSGRGQGGEQYF. The full variable domain, in which reference TRBV5-4 and TRBJ2-7 provide the parts outside the CDR3, is ETGVTQSPTHLIKTRGQQVTLRCSSQSGHNTVSWYQQALGQGPQFIFQYYREEENGRGNFPPRFSGLQFPNYSSELNVNALELDDSALYLCASSGRGQGGEQYFGPGTRLTVT.

This clone has only one observation. The chain has TRBV6-5 and TRBJ2-1; weak D call: TRBD2 (6 bases). This CDR3 comprises 15 residues. Germline lookup yields CDR1 MNHEY and CDR2 SVGAGI. V shed 6 bases and J shed 2 bases, with 14 bases lying between them. This CDR3 is CASRVGLFPYNEQFF. The CDR3 nucleotides are TGTGCCAGCAGAGTGGGACTTTTCCCCTACAATGAGCAGTTCTTC.

The chain carries TRBV24-1 and TRBJ1-2, with D possibly being TRBD1 (6 bases). The V and J ends lost 5 bases and 2 bases respectively, with 14 bases between them. Germline assignment: CDR1 KGHDR and CDR2 SFDVKD. The CDR3 contains 15 residues. CDR3 nucleotide sequence: TGTGCCACCAGTGCCAGTAACAGGGCCAACTATGGCTACACCTTC. This sequence encodes CATSASNRANYGYTF.

The chain carries TRBV9 and TRBJ2-7; tentative D call: TRBD1 (5 bases). Germline loops: CDR1 SGDLS, CDR2 YYNGEE. V was cut by 4 bases and J by 1 base, with 12 bases left in between. The CDR3 is 14 amino acids. CDR3: CASSRLDTSYEQYF. The CDR3 bases are TGTGCCAGCAGCCGACTGGACACGTCCTACGAGCAGTACTTC.

V gene TRBV18 combines with J gene TRBJ2-1, with 9 bases that match TRBD1. Looked up from germline, CDR1 is KGHSH and CDR2 is LQKENI. The CDR3 totals 17 residues. Trimming at V came to 2 bases and at J to 12 bases, leaving 17 bases not matched to a gene. The CDR3 DNA follows: TGTGCCAGCTCACCAGGGTCGGACAGGGGAGCTACAAGGGGGCAGTTCTTC. Its protein product is CASSPGSDRGATRGQFF.

The J gene is TRBJ1-3, the V gene TRBV6-5; D perhaps matches TRBD1 (6 bases). V dropped 2 bases and J dropped 4 bases, with 9 bases sitting between them. Germline CDR1 is MNHEY and CDR2 is SVGAGI. This CDR3 is 14 amino acids long. The CDR3 is CASSYGTRGNTIYF. The CDR3 DNA is TGTGCCAGCAGTTACGGGACACGGGGAAACACCATATATTTT.

This chain links TRBV5-4 with TRBJ1-4; weak D call: TRBD1 (5 bases). Germline loops: CDR1 SGHNT, CDR2 YYREEE (reference sequence). The V end lost 3 bases, the J end lost 8 bases, and 14 bases lay between the germline ends. The CDR3 contains 14 residues. CDR3 protein: CASSSYGGDEKLFF. Here the CDR3 DNA reads TGTGCCAGCAGCTCCTACGGGGGGGACGAAAAACTGTTTTTT.

V and J are TRBV30 and TRBJ2-2; 7 nucleotides match TRBD2. The length of the CDR3 is 15 residues. CDR1 and CDR2 from the germline V gene are GTSNPN and SVGIG (reference sequence). J gave up 3 bases and V 6 bases, and 10 bases lay outside the gene matches. CDR3 amino acids: CACSRGGPDTGELFF. CDR3 nucleotide sequence: TGTGCCTGTAGCCGGGGAGGGCCCGACACCGGGGAGCTGTTTTTT.